These T cell receptor beta chains were read from a single sample in a study of T cell repertoires in cytomegalovirus infection. One entry per CDR3 protein, called by TCRdb with MiXCR from the reads. The table lists about 740,000 distinct CDR3 sequences, around 31% of them singletons. Their antigens are not known. This specimen was cultured PBMCs, taken from culture after CMV antigen stimulation. These receptors originate from a human donor in good health (CMV status not recorded). Some clones in this sample may be carry-over from other donors' samples. The CDR3 runs from the conserved cysteine through the conserved F or W. Fields, in order: V gene, CDR3 length, D gene, J gene, clone size, CDR3 protein, CDR3 DNA. D genes are given only for firm matches. Only some rows state a clone size, as once, few, many or a class for expanded clones.

V: TRBV2; length: 11; D: .; J: TRBJ2-5; size: many; CDR3: CASTGQETQYF; DNA: TGTGCCAGCACAGGCCAAGAGACCCAGTACTTC
V: TRBV7-9; length: 17; D: .; J: TRBJ2-7; size: few; CDR3: CASSLAGWQGSPYEQYF; DNA: TGTGCCAGCAGCTTAGCCGGATGGCAGGGGTCGCCCTACGAGCAGTACTTC
V: TRBV25-1; length: 16; D: .; J: TRBJ1-4; size: few; CDR3: CASSDLGVGGVEKLFF; DNA: TGTGCCAGCAGTGACCTTGGAGTCGGAGGGGTGGAAAAACTGTTTTTT
V: TRBV6-2/TRBV6-3; length: 14; D: .; J: TRBJ2-1; size: .; CDR3: CASSRLGPHNEQFF; DNA: TGTGCCAGCAGTCGACTAGGGCCACACAATGAGCAGTTCTTC
V: TRBV2; length: 13; D: .; J: TRBJ2-5; size: few; CDR3: CASTRQPQETQYF; DNA: TGTGCCAGCACACGACAGCCTCAAGAGACCCAGTACTTC
V: TRBV6-2/TRBV6-3; length: 13; D: .; J: TRBJ2-1; size: .; CDR3: CASSYDLVNEQFF; DNA: TGTGCCAGCAGTTATGACCTAGTCAATGAGCAGTTCTTC
V: TRBV6-2/TRBV6-3; length: 14; D: TRBD2; J: TRBJ2-5; size: .; CDR3: CASRRTSRGETQYF; DNA: TGTGCCAGCAGAAGGACTAGCAGAGGGGAGACCCAGTACTTC
V: TRBV6-2/TRBV6-3; length: 12; D: .; J: TRBJ2-3; size: .; CDR3: CASTLTGDTQYF; DNA: TGTGCCAGCACCTTAACGGGGGATACGCAGTATTTT
V: TRBV20-1; length: 11; D: .; J: TRBJ2-5; size: few; CDR3: CSARGRGTQYF; DNA: TGCAGTGCTAGAGGCCGCGGGACCCAGTACTTC
V: TRBV20-1; length: 13; D: TRBD2; J: TRBJ2-5; size: few; CDR3: CSAPSGGEETQYF; DNA: TGCAGTGCCCCAAGCGGGGGGGAAGAGACCCAGTACTTC
V: TRBV29-1; length: 15; D: TRBD2; J: TRBJ2-5; size: .; CDR3: CSVVLAGVRRETQYF; DNA: TGCAGCGTTGTACTAGCGGGAGTAAGAAGAGAGACCCAGTACTTC
V: TRBV20-1; length: 14; D: .; J: TRBJ1-5; size: .; CDR3: CSARETDSNQPQHF; DNA: TGCAGTGCTAGAGAGACGGATAGCAATCAGCCCCAGCATTTT
V: TRBV28; length: 13; D: TRBD2; J: TRBJ2-1; size: .; CDR3: CASLRGGYNEQFF; DNA: TGTGCCAGCCTCCGGGGGGGGTACAATGAGCAGTTCTTC
V: TRBV20-1; length: 15; D: TRBD1; J: TRBJ2-7; size: .; CDR3: CSARDGTGGVYEQYF; DNA: TGCAGTGCTAGAGATGGGACAGGGGGCGTCTACGAGCAGTACTTC
V: TRBV9; length: 14; D: .; J: TRBJ2-1; size: few; CDR3: CASSPVPLGNEQFF; DNA: TGTGCCAGCAGTCCGGTACCCCTGGGGAATGAGCAGTTCTTC
V: TRBV7-9; length: 15; D: TRBD2; J: TRBJ2-3; size: few; CDR3: CASSFPGLGTDTQYF; DNA: TGTGCCAGCAGCTTTCCGGGACTAGGGACAGATACGCAGTATTTT
V: TRBV18; length: 14; D: .; J: TRBJ1-1; size: .; CDR3: CAGSPTTANTEAFF; DNA: TGTGCCGGCTCACCTACGACAGCGAACACTGAAGCTTTCTTT
V: TRBV11-2; length: 14; D: .; J: TRBJ1-6; size: .; CDR3: CASSLEGRHSPLHF; DNA: TGTGCCAGCAGCTTAGAGGGCAGGCATTCACCCCTCCACTTT
V: TRBV3-1; length: 14; D: .; J: TRBJ2-6; size: .; CDR3: CASSRTPGANVLTF; DNA: TGTGCCAGCAGCCGCACCCCTGGGGCCAACGTCCTGACTTTC
V: TRBV12-3/TRBV12-4; length: 16; D: .; J: TRBJ2-5; size: .; CDR3: CASSFGLRGTEETQYF; DNA: TGTGCCAGCAGTTTTGGTTTAAGGGGGACGGAAGAGACCCAGTACTTC
V: TRBV12-3/TRBV12-4; length: 15; D: .; J: TRBJ1-5; size: .; CDR3: CASSLGGGLKQPQHF; DNA: TGTGCCAGCAGTCTGGGGGGGGGCTTGAAACAGCCCCAGCATTTT
V: TRBV15; length: 17; D: .; J: TRBJ2-2; size: .; CDR3: CATSRDPRQANTGELFF; DNA: TGTGCCACCAGCAGAGACCCTCGGCAGGCGAACACCGGGGAGCTGTTTTTT
V: TRBV18; length: 15; D: .; J: TRBJ1-1; size: .; CDR3: CASSPVALRNTEAFF; DNA: TGTGCCAGCTCACCAGTCGCCTTGAGGAACACTGAAGCTTTCTTT
V: TRBV7-2; length: 12; D: .; J: TRBJ2-7; size: few; CDR3: CASSSRGREQYF; DNA: TGTGCCAGCAGCTCCAGGGGGAGGGAGCAGTACTTC